The 18 T cell receptor beta chains reported below all come from one sample, sequenced in a study of early T cells in non-severe SARS-CoV-2 infection. From the 5' RACE reads, TCRdb called clonotypes with MiXCR, one entry per CDR3 protein. The sample holds tens of thousands of distinct CDR3 sequences, around 10% seen once. The sample in question was whole blood, obtained at baseline. These receptor sequences come from an adult who was a healthcare worker with PCR-confirmed SARS-CoV-2 infection or an uninfected control (not recorded which).

This clonotype was observed a handful of times. The gene calls are TRBV13 and TRBJ2-1; D is perhaps TRBD1 (5 bases). Trimming removed 5 bases from V and 6 bases from J, with 17 bases in between. Germline CDR1 and CDR2: PRHDT and FYEKMQ (reference sequence). The CDR3 contains 15 residues. DNA for the CDR3: TGTGCCAGCAGCCCTCGGATCCCAGGGCCCAATGAGCAGTTCTTC. Residues: CASSPRIPGPNEQFF. The full variable domain, completed using reference TRBV13 and TRBJ2-1, is AAGVIQSPRHLIKEKRETATLKCYPIPRHDTVYWYQQGPGQDPQFLISFYEKMQSDKGSIPDRFSAQQFSDYHSELNMSSLELGDSALYFCASSPRIPGPNEQFFGPGTRLTVL.

The gene calls are TRBV29-1 and TRBJ1-1, with unresolved D. V lost 1 base, J lost 8 bases, and 11 bases lay in between. Germline loops: CDR1 SQVTM, CDR2 ANQGSEA. This CDR3 spans 12 amino acids. The CDR3 reads CSVEGDLREAFF. The DNA for the CDR3 is TGCAGCGTTGAAGGGGATCTCAGGGAAGCTTTCTTT.

This rearrangement joins TRBV5-6 to TRBJ2-1; D is unresolved. The ends were cut back, 1 base at V and 6 bases at J, with 2 bases in the middle. Germline CDR1 and CDR2: SGHDT and YYEEEE. CDR3 length equals 11 residues. The DNA for the CDR3 is TGTGCCAGCAGCTTGTCCAATGAGCAGTTCTTC. Its translation is CASSLSNEQFF. Using reference TRBV5-6 and TRBJ2-1 for the parts outside the CDR3, the full variable domain is DAGVTQSPTHLIKTRGQQVTLRCSPKSGHDTVSWYQQALGQGPQFIFQYYEEEERQRGNFPDRFSGHQFPNYSSELNVNALLLGDSALYLCASSLSNEQFFGPGTRLTVL.

This chain uses TRBV7-9 with TRBJ1-1; weak D call: TRBD1 (5 bases). Germline CDR1 SEHNR, CDR2 FQNEAQ (reference sequence). The CDR3 spans 14 residues. Trimming cost V 1 base and J 1 base, with 7 bases left between them. The DNA for the CDR3 is TGTGCCAGCAGCTTAGGGACACCGAACACTGAAGCTTTCTTT. It is translated as CASSLGTPNTEAFF.

The CDR3 protein is CASSQAYRGDGYTF. Here the CDR3 DNA reads TGCGCCAGCAGCCAAGCGTACAGGGGGGATGGCTACACCTTC. The chain joins TRBV4-1 to TRBJ1-2, with TRBD1 identical over 8 bases. CDR1 MGHRA and CDR2 YSYEKL come from the germline V gene. J was trimmed by 6 bases and V by 1 base; bases with no gene match: 4. The CDR3 has 14 residues.

There are a few counts of this clonotype. The CDR3 sequence is CASSSYGGAQFF. DNA for the CDR3: TGTGCCAGCAGCTCATACGGGGGGGCTCAGTTCTTC. The chain couples TRBV7-2 to TRBJ2-1, with 8 bases that match TRBD2. The V segment lost 4 bases and the J segment 13 bases; nucleotides outside the gene matches: 6. Germline CDR1 is SGHTA and CDR2 is FQGNSA. This CDR3 contains 12 residues.

This clonotype has just a few counts. The V call is TRBV6-6, the J call TRBJ1-1; 7 bases are a match to TRBD1. Trimming cost V 6 bases and J 1 base; bases outside gene matches: 2. There are 13 residues in the CDR3. Germline lookup yields CDR1 MNHNY and CDR2 SVGAGI (reference sequence). CDR3 loop: CASRWTGNTEAFF. The CDR3, as DNA: TGTGCCAGCAGGTGGACAGGGAACACTGAAGCTTTCTTT.

This clonotype was seen repeatedly, ten times or more. In nucleotides, the CDR3 is TGTGCCATCAGTGAGTCGCCCAACACGGGCACTGAAGCTTTCTTT. Amino acid sequence: CAISESPNTGTEAFF. This chain uses TRBV10-3 with TRBJ1-1, with unresolved D. Trimming took off 0 bases at V and 4 bases at J, with 12 bases between the two ends. Per germline, CDR1 ENHRY and CDR2 SYGVKD. This CDR3 region has 15 residues.

This clonotype was observed many times. The V and J genes are TRBV9 and TRBJ2-7, with 8 bases matching TRBD1. With 4 bases clipped from V and 3 bases from J, the junction kept 9 bases outside the gene matches. The CDR3 covers 15 residues. CDR1 and CDR2 (germline): SGDLS, YYNGEE. The CDR3, as DNA: TGTGCCAGCAGCCCCCGGACAGGGCAGGTCTACGAGCAGTACTTC. Protein sequence: CASSPRTGQVYEQYF.

This clonotype was counted only a few times. The chain uses TRBV3-1 and TRBJ1-1, with 8 nucleotides matching TRBD1. V trimming: 0 bases; J trimming: 11 bases; junction bases outside the gene matches: 5. Germline-derived CDR1 and CDR2 are LGHDT and YNNKEL (reference sequence). This CDR3 is built from 13 residues. CDR3 sequence: CASSQEDRGNAFF. The DNA of the CDR3 is TGTGCCAGCAGCCAAGAAGACAGGGGAAATGCTTTCTTT.

At least ten counts were recorded for this clonotype. The chain couples TRBV11-2 to TRBJ2-7; 8 nucleotides align to TRBD2. This CDR3 is built from 16 residues. J lost 7 bases, V lost 5 bases, and 16 bases had no gene match. Germline assignment: CDR1 SGHAT and CDR2 FQNNGV. The CDR3 is CASSQQASPAGGEQYF. Here the CDR3 DNA reads TGTGCCAGCAGCCAACAAGCATCCCCTGCGGGGGGTGAGCAGTACTTC.

The rearrangement uses TRBV6-2 or TRBV6-3 and TRBJ2-7, with TRBD1 matching over 7 bases. This CDR3 region has 16 residues. Germline CDR1 MNHEY, CDR2 SVGEGT. With 6 bases clipped from V and 1 base from J, the junction kept 12 bases outside the gene matches. CDR3 amino acids: CASSDSRGPISYEQYF. The CDR3 nucleotides read TGTGCCAGCAGCGACTCTAGGGGGCCGATTTCCTACGAGCAGTACTTC.

This clonotype was counted a few times. CDR3 nucleotides: TGTGCCAGCAGCCACCAGGGCACAGATACGCAGTATTTT. As protein: CASSHQGTDTQYF. The chain recombines TRBV3-1 with TRBJ2-3; D is uncertain. From germline, CDR1 is LGHDT and CDR2 YNNKEL (reference sequence). Deletions cut 3 bases from V and 1 base from J, with 5 bases between. CDR3 length equals 13 residues.

This clonotype occurred a few times. This chain connects TRBV19 to TRBJ2-4, with no clear D. Trimming took 6 bases from V and 5 from J, leaving 11 bases between them. The CDR3 is 13 residues long. Germline CDR1 and CDR2: LNHDA and SQIVND (reference sequence). The CDR3 DNA is TGTGCCAGTAGGGGGTCCGGAGAAAACATTCAGTACTTC. It specifies CASRGSGENIQYF.

The V gene is TRBV9, the J gene TRBJ1-6, with D unresolved. The germline V gene has CDR1 SGDLS and CDR2 YYNGEE. The ends were cut back, 0 bases at V and 6 bases at J, with 7 bases in the middle. The CDR3 is 14 residues long. The CDR3 DNA reads as TGTGCCAGCAGCGTAGATTCGGGTAATTCACCCCTCCACTTT. This codes for CASSVDSGNSPLHF. The complete variable domain, with remaining parts taken from reference TRBV9 and TRBJ1-6, reads DSGVTQTPKHLITATGQRVTLRCSPRSGDLSVYWYQQSLDQGLQFLIQYYNGEERAKGNILERFSAQQFPDLHSELNLSSLELGDSALYFCASSVDSGNSPLHFGNGTRLTVT.

This clonotype was seen repeatedly, ten times or more. The CDR3: CASSGRGLYNEQFF. CDR3 coding DNA: TGTGCCAGCAGCGGCAGGGGGCTGTACAATGAGCAGTTCTTC. The gene calls are TRBV11-2 and TRBJ2-1; 8 bases fit TRBD1. The germline V gene has CDR1 SGHAT and CDR2 FQNNGV. CDR3 size: 14 residues. The junction had 4 bases not matched to a gene; V was cut back by 5 bases and J by 4 bases.

This clonotype showed up just a few times. The chain links TRBV29-1 to TRBJ2-1, with 7 bases identical to TRBD1. Germline lookup yields CDR1 SQVTM and CDR2 ANQGSEA. This CDR3 contains 11 residues. With V trimmed by 3 bases and J by 9 bases, 2 bases remained unmatched. CDR3 coding DNA: TGCAGCGTTGACAGGGGGAGTGAGCAGTTCTTC. The encoded protein is CSVDRGSEQFF.

The sample holds a few counts of this clonotype. This chain joins TRBV9 and TRBJ1-4, with no clear D. The CDR3 is 15 amino acids. Trimming cost V 0 bases and J 0 bases, with 6 bases left between them. Germline V gene lookup returns CDR1 SGDLS and CDR2 YYNGEE. The CDR3 DNA sequence: TGTGCCAGCAGCGTAGGAGGATCAACTAATGAAAAACTGTTTTTT. Translation gives CASSVGGSTNEKLFF. Together with reference TRBV9 and TRBJ1-4, the CDR3 gives the full variable domain: DSGVTQTPKHLITATGQRVTLRCSPRSGDLSVYWYQQSLDQGLQFLIQYYNGEERAKGNILERFSAQQFPDLHSELNLSSLELGDSALYFCASSVGGSTNEKLFFGSGTQLSVL.